Sequencing of this T cell receptor (beta chain) was carried out in a study of response to subunit inactivated influenza vaccine. Findings and caveats of the study: Authors suggested seasonal influenza vaccinations each recruit few new T cells.

One entry per CDR3 protein, called by TCRdb with MiXCR from the RT-PCR reads. Among some 180,000 distinct CDR3 sequences listed, about a tenth were seen once. The sample holds many counts of this clonotype. Its antigen remains unknown. Germline lookup yields CDR1 SEHNR and CDR2 FQNEAQ (reference sequence). Trimming left V 5 bases short and J 2 bases short, with 13 bases between. The CDR3 is 14 amino acids. The chain recombines TRBV7-9 with TRBJ2-7; tentative D call: TRBD1 (6 bases). This receptor was identified in a man aged 50-60 years who received an inactivated influenza vaccine. The material sequenced was non-naive T cells sorted from PBMCs, taken on the day of vaccination. CDR3 in amino acids: CASSPTSGAYEQYF. CDR3 bases: TGTGCCAGCAGCCCGACGTCAGGGGCCTACGAGCAGTACTTC.